Below, 7 T cell receptor beta chains from the same sample are listed, as sequenced in a study of T cells and Merkel cell carcinoma outcomes. The method was immunoSEQ multiplex PCR; TCRdb's version includes in-frame clones alone and lacks a portion of them. The table shows about 19,000 clones, with approximately 80% occurring only once. Sample: tumor tissue from Merkel cell carcinoma. The receptors stem from a human donor with Merkel cell carcinoma.

V gene TRBV6-4 combines with J gene TRBJ1-2, with D unresolved. V was trimmed by 11 bases and J by 8 bases, leaving 9 bases between them. Germline V gene data show CDR1 as MRHNA and CDR2 as SNTAGT. The length of the CDR3 is 9 residues. CDR3 nucleotide sequence: TGTGCCCGACCCAGAGGCTACACCTTC. It codes for CARPRGYTF.

The V call is TRBV2, the J call TRBJ1-2, with a weak D call TRBD1 (5 bases). Trimming left V 2 bases short and J 3 bases short, with 10 bases between. Germline loops: CDR1 SNHLY, CDR2 FYNNEI. The CDR3 length is 14 residues. The CDR3: CASSEISRDYGYTF. DNA for the CDR3: TGTGCCAGCAGTGAAATTAGCAGGGACTATGGCTACACCTTC.

The V call is TRBV7-9, the J call TRBJ2-5; D not resolved. V was shortened by 5 bases and J by 1 base, with 11 bases between the two germline ends. This CDR3 region has 14 residues. The V gene's germline CDR1 is SEHNR and CDR2 FQNEAQ (reference sequence). This CDR3 is CASSPEAIQETQYF. CDR3 DNA: TGTGCCAGCAGCCCCGAGGCGATCCAAGAGACCCAGTACTTC.

The chain employs TRBV4-1 and TRBJ2-7; TRBD1 is a possible D gene (6 bases). V dropped 5 bases and J dropped 2 bases, with 13 bases sitting between them. In germline, CDR1 is MGHRA, CDR2 YSYEKL. The length of the CDR3 is 14 residues. The CDR3 sequence: CASSGQSPPYEQYF. The CDR3 region has the DNA TGCGCCAGCAGCGGACAGAGCCCCCCCTACGAGCAGTACTTC.

This chain joins TRBV29-1 and TRBJ2-2; D unclear. The germline V gene has CDR1 SQVTM and CDR2 ANQGSEA. The CDR3 is 12 amino acids. V was cut by 3 bases and J by 3 bases, with 5 bases left in between. The CDR3 DNA follows: TGCAGCGTTGACTCGGACACCGGGGAGCTGTTTTTT. It specifies CSVDSDTGELFF.

There are a few counts of this clone. V is TRBV28 and J is TRBJ1-4; perhaps TRBD1 as D (5 bases). This CDR3 region has 13 residues. Germline CDR1 and CDR2: MDHEN and SYDVKM. The V end was cut by 8 bases, the J end by 6 bases, with 13 bases between. The CDR3 is CASLGGGHEKLFF. Here the CDR3 DNA reads TGTGCCAGCCTCGGGGGGGGTCATGAAAAACTGTTTTTT.

J is TRBJ2-7 and V is TRBV11-1; D remains unclear. The CDR3 has 15 residues. The germline V gene encodes CDR1 SGHAT and CDR2 FQDESV (reference sequence). V dropped 1 base and J dropped 0 bases, with 10 bases sitting between them. CDR3 sequence (DNA): TGTGCCAGCAGCTTAGGGCCACTGAGCTCCTACGAGCAGTACTTC. Translating it yields CASSLGPLSSYEQYF.